The rows below give T cell receptor beta chains drawn from one sample of a study of T cell changes during pregnancy in multiple sclerosis. Clones were sequenced by immunoSEQ multiplex PCR, and TCRdb holds only the in-frame ones, with some missing. The data contain some 54,000 clones, approximately 93% of them singletons. Sequences were derived from peripheral blood, sampled after pregnancy. Receptors were obtained from a female donor with multiple sclerosis, enrolled in a pregnancy study. Both conserved end residues are part of each CDR3. The order of the fields is clone size, D gene, V gene, J gene, CDR3 DNA, CDR3 protein. A D gene is named only where the DNA matches it firmly. Size is stated for part of the rows, as once, few or many counts, or as a class when the clone is expanded.

abundance: NA; d_gene: TRBD2; v_gene: TRBV29-1; j_gene: TRBJ2-2; CDR3nt: TGCAGCGTTGACACTAGCGCCGGGGAGCTGTTTTTT; CDR3aa: CSVDTSAGELFF
abundance: once; d_gene: NA; v_gene: TRBV30; j_gene: TRBJ2-7; CDR3nt: TGTGCCTGGAATACCGGGACATATAGCTACGAGCAGTACTTC; CDR3aa: CAWNTGTYSYEQYF
abundance: NA; d_gene: NA; v_gene: TRBV28; j_gene: TRBJ2-4; CDR3nt: TGTGCCAGCAGTCCCCCCGGCAGGGCTCTAGCCAAAAACATTCAGTACTTC; CDR3aa: CASSPPGRALAKNIQYF
abundance: NA; d_gene: TRBD2; v_gene: TRBV4-2; j_gene: TRBJ2-4; CDR3nt: TGTGCCAGCAGCCAAGATAGCACCACCTTTAGCGGGCCAGCCAAAAACATTCAGTACTTC; CDR3aa: CASSQDSTTFSGPAKNIQYF
abundance: NA; d_gene: TRBD2; v_gene: TRBV29-1; j_gene: TRBJ2-3; CDR3nt: TGCAGCGTTGAAAGGCTAGCGGGAGGGTTAGATACGCAGTATTTT; CDR3aa: CSVERLAGGLDTQYF
abundance: NA; d_gene: TRBD1; v_gene: TRBV11-1; j_gene: TRBJ1-2; CDR3nt: TGTGCCAGCAGCTCCGGGACAGCCTATGGCTACACCTTC; CDR3aa: CASSSGTAYGYTF
abundance: NA; d_gene: NA; v_gene: TRBV29-1; j_gene: TRBJ1-2; CDR3nt: TGCAGCGCTACCACTAACTATGGCTACACCTTC; CDR3aa: CSATTNYGYTF
abundance: NA; d_gene: TRBD2; v_gene: TRBV11-2; j_gene: TRBJ2-2; CDR3nt: TGTGCCAGCAAAAAGGTGCCGGGACTAGCGGGAAACTACGGGGAGCTGTTTTTT; CDR3aa: CASKKVPGLAGNYGELFF
abundance: NA; d_gene: TRBD2; v_gene: TRBV4-2; j_gene: TRBJ2-3; CDR3nt: TGTGCCAGCAGCCAAATCCGAGCGGGAGGGCCCACAGATACGCAGTATTTT; CDR3aa: CASSQIRAGGPTDTQYF
abundance: NA; d_gene: TRBD2; v_gene: TRBV4-1; j_gene: TRBJ2-4; CDR3nt: TGCGCCAGCAGCCAAGAACGAGCGCGGGCTAGCGGGGGAGCCAAAAACATTCAGTACTTC; CDR3aa: CASSQERARASGGAKNIQYF
abundance: NA; d_gene: TRBD2; v_gene: TRBV19; j_gene: TRBJ2-1; CDR3nt: TGTGCCAGTGCCAGACTAGCGGGAGAGGGTGAGCAGTTCTTC; CDR3aa: CASARLAGEGEQFF
abundance: NA; d_gene: NA; v_gene: TRBV11-3; j_gene: TRBJ2-3; CDR3nt: TGTGCCAGCAGCCATGCGACAGATCGATTCACAGATACGCAGTATTTT; CDR3aa: CASSHATDRFTDTQYF
abundance: NA; d_gene: TRBD1; v_gene: TRBV28; j_gene: TRBJ2-5; CDR3nt: TGTGCCAGCAGACATACTACAGGGGGACAAGAGACCCAGTACTTC; CDR3aa: CASRHTTGGQETQYF
abundance: NA; d_gene: TRBD2; v_gene: TRBV11-2; j_gene: TRBJ2-2; CDR3nt: TGTGCCAGCAGCTCATTTCGGGGGGAGCTGGGCGGGGAGCTGTTTTTT; CDR3aa: CASSSFRGELGGELFF
abundance: NA; d_gene: TRBD1; v_gene: TRBV5-4; j_gene: TRBJ2-1; CDR3nt: TGTGCCAGCAGCTTATGGACAGGGGGCACGAATGAGCAGTTCTTC; CDR3aa: CASSLWTGGTNEQFF
abundance: NA; d_gene: NA; v_gene: TRBV6-6; j_gene: TRBJ1-4; CDR3nt: TGTGCCAGCAGTTCTCGTCGGGGGACTAATGAAAAACTGTTTTTT; CDR3aa: CASSSRRGTNEKLFF
abundance: NA; d_gene: TRBD2; v_gene: TRBV29-1; j_gene: TRBJ2-1; CDR3nt: TGCAGCGTTGAAAAGACTAGCGGGAGATCCAATGAGCAGTTCTTC; CDR3aa: CSVEKTSGRSNEQFF
abundance: NA; d_gene: TRBD2; v_gene: TRBV9; j_gene: TRBJ2-5; CDR3nt: TGTGCCAGCAGCGCCCCCACGGGACTAGCGGGAAAAGAGACCCAGTACTTC; CDR3aa: CASSAPTGLAGKETQYF
abundance: NA; d_gene: NA; v_gene: TRBV2; j_gene: TRBJ2-7; CDR3nt: TGTGCCAGCAGTGAAAGCAACTACGAGCAGTACTTC; CDR3aa: CASSESNYEQYF
abundance: NA; d_gene: TRBD1; v_gene: TRBV7-2; j_gene: TRBJ2-1; CDR3nt: TGTGCCAGCAGCTTAGCCGGGACAGGGACGTTCTTC; CDR3aa: CASSLAGTGTFF
abundance: few; d_gene: NA; v_gene: TRBV9; j_gene: TRBJ1-1; CDR3nt: TGTGCCAGCAGCCCAATCTGGCAGGGTGGCATGAACACTGAAGCTTTCTTT; CDR3aa: CASSPIWQGGMNTEAFF
abundance: NA; d_gene: NA; v_gene: TRBV15; j_gene: TRBJ2-3; CDR3nt: TGTGCCACCAGCAGAGATCGTCCCGTTAGGGGGGGTACGCAGTATTTT; CDR3aa: CATSRDRPVRGGTQYF
abundance: NA; d_gene: NA; v_gene: TRBV7-2; j_gene: TRBJ1-5; CDR3nt: TGTGCCAGCAGCTTACGAGGGAATCAGCCCCAGCATTTT; CDR3aa: CASSLRGNQPQHF
abundance: NA; d_gene: NA; v_gene: TRBV19; j_gene: TRBJ1-5; CDR3nt: TGTGCCAGTAGTATAAACAGTTACAATCAGCCCCAGCATTTT; CDR3aa: CASSINSYNQPQHF
abundance: once; d_gene: TRBD2; v_gene: TRBV5-6; j_gene: TRBJ2-3; CDR3nt: TGTGCCAGCAGCCTGGGACTAGCGGGAGGAGATACGCAGTATTTT; CDR3aa: CASSLGLAGGDTQYF
abundance: NA; d_gene: NA; v_gene: TRBV4-3; j_gene: TRBJ2-5; CDR3nt: TGCGCCAGCAGCCAAGAGCTAGCCCTGGAGACCCAGTACTTC; CDR3aa: CASSQELALETQYF
abundance: NA; d_gene: NA; v_gene: TRBV4-3; j_gene: TRBJ2-1; CDR3nt: TGCGCCAGCAGCCAAGGGGTGGGCCCGATCTCCAATGAGCAGTTCTTC; CDR3aa: CASSQGVGPISNEQFF
abundance: NA; d_gene: TRBD2; v_gene: TRBV14; j_gene: TRBJ2-1; CDR3nt: TGTGCCAGCAGCCAAGATCTCCGTGGGACTAGCGCGGGAGCTTCCTCCTACAATGAGCAGTTCTTC; CDR3aa: CASSQDLRGTSAGASSYNEQFF
abundance: NA; d_gene: TRBD1; v_gene: TRBV7-9; j_gene: TRBJ2-7; CDR3nt: TGTGCCAGCAGCTTACCGGGACAGGGGGCAAATTACGAGCAGTACTTC; CDR3aa: CASSLPGQGANYEQYF
abundance: NA; d_gene: TRBD1; v_gene: TRBV5-1; j_gene: TRBJ2-7; CDR3nt: TGCGCCAGCAGGCAGGACAGGGCCTCCTACGAGCAGTACTTC; CDR3aa: CASRQDRASYEQYF